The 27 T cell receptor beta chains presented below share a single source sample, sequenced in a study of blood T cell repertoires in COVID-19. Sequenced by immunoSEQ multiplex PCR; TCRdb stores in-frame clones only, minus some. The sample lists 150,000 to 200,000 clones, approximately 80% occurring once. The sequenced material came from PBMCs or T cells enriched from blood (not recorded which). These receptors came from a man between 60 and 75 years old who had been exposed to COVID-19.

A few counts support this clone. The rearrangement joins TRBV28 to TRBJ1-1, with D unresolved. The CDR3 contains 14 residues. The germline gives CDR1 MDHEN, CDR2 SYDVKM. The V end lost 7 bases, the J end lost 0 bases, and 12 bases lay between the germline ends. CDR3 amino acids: CASTKPTVNTEAFF. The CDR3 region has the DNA TGTGCCAGCACCAAACCCACGGTGAACACTGAAGCTTTCTTT.

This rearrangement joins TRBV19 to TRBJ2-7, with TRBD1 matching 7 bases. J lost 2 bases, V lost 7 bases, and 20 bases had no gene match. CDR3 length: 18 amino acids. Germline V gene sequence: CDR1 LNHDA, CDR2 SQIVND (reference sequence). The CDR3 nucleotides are TGTGCCAGTAACCCATTTACAGGGGAGAGAGACGAACCCTACGAGCAGTACTTC. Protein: CASNPFTGERDEPYEQYF.

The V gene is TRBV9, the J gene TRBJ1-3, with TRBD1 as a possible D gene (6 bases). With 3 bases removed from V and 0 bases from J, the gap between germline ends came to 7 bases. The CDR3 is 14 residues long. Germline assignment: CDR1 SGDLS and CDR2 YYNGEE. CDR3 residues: CASSGDISGNTIYF. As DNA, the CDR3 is TGTGCCAGCAGCGGGGACATCTCTGGAAACACCATATATTTT.

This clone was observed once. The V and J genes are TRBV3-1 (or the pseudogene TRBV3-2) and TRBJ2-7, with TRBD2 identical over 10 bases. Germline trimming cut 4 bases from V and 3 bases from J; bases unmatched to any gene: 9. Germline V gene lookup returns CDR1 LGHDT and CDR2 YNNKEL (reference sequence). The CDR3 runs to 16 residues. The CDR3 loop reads CASSPRASGSGYEQYF. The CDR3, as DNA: TGTGCCAGCAGCCCTCGGGCTAGCGGGAGCGGCTACGAGCAGTACTTC.

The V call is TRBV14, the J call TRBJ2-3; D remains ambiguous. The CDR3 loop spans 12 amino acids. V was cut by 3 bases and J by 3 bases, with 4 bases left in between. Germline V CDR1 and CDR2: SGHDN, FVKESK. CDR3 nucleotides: TGTGCCAGCAGCCATCGGACAGATACGCAGTATTTT. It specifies CASSHRTDTQYF.

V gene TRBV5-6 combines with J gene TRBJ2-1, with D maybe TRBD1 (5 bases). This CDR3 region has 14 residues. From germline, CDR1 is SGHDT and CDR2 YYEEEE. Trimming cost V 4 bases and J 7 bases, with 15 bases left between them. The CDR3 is CASSLQAPMNEQFF. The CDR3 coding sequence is TGTGCCAGCAGCCTACAGGCCCCAATGAATGAGCAGTTCTTC.

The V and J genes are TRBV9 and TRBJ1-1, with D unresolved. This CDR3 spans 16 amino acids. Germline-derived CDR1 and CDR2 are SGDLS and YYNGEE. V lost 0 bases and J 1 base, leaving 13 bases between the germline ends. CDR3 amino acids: CASSVAVGGRNTEAFF. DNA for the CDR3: TGTGCCAGCAGCGTAGCTGTGGGCGGGAGGAACACTGAAGCTTTCTTT. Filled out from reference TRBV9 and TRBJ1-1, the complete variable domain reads DSGVTQTPKHLITATGQRVTLRCSPRSGDLSVYWYQQSLDQGLQFLIQYYNGEERAKGNILERFSAQQFPDLHSELNLSSLELGDSALYFCASSVAVGGRNTEAFFGQGTRLTVV.

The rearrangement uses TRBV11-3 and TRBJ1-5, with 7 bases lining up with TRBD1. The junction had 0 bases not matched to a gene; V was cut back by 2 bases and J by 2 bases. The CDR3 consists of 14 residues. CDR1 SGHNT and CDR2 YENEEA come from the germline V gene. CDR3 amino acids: CASSLQGGNQPQHF. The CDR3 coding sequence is TGTGCCAGCAGCTTACAGGGGGGCAATCAGCCCCAGCATTTT.

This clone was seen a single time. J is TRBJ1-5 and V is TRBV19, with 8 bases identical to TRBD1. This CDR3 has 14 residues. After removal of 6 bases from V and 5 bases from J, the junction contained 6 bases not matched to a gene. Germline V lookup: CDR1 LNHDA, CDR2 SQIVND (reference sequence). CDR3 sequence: CASSPDRGDQPQHF. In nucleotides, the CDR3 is TGTGCCAGTAGCCCAGACAGGGGAGATCAGCCCCAGCATTTT.

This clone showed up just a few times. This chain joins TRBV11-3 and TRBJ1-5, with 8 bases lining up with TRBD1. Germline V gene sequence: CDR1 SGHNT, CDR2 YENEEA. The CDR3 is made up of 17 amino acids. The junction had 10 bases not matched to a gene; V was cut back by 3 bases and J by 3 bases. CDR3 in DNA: TGTGCCAGCAGCTTGGACCGTAGGGACAGGAACAATCAGCCCCAGCATTTT. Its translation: CASSLDRRDRNNQPQHF.

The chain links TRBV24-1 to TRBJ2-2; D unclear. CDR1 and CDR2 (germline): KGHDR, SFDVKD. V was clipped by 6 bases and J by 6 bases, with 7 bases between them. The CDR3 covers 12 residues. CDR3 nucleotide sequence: TGTGCCACCAGTCGGGTGGCCGGGGAGCTGTTTTTT. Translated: CATSRVAGELFF.

The CDR3 coding sequence is TGTGCCAGCAGTACCCCGGACAGGGATCTCCGGGGCTACACCTTC. Translated: CASSTPDRDLRGYTF. The chain uses TRBV6-5 and TRBJ1-2, with 8 bases matching TRBD1. Germline V gene lookup returns CDR1 MNHEY and CDR2 SVGAGI. The junction had 13 bases not matched to a gene; V was cut back by 5 bases and J by 8 bases. The CDR3 is 15 amino acids.

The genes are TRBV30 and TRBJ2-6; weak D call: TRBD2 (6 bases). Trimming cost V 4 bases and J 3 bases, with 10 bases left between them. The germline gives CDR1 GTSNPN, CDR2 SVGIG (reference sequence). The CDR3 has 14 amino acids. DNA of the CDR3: TGTGCCTGGAATATCGGGGGTGGGGCCAACGTCCTGACTTTC. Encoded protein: CAWNIGGGANVLTF.

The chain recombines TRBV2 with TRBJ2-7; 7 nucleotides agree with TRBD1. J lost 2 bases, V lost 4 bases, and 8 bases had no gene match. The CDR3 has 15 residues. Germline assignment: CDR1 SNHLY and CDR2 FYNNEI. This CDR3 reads CASSARTGDTYEQYF. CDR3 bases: TGTGCCAGCAGTGCTAGGACAGGAGATACCTACGAGCAGTACTTC. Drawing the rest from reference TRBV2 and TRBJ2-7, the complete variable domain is EPEVTQTPSHQVTQMGQEVILRCVPISNHLYFYWYRQILGQKVEFLVSFYNNEISEKSEIFDDQFSVERPDGSNFTLKIRSTKLEDSAMYFCASSARTGDTYEQYFGPGTRLTVT.

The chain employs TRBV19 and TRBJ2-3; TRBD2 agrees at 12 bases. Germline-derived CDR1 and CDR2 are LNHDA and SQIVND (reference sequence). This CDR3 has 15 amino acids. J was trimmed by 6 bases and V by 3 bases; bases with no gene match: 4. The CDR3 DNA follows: TGTGCCAGTAGTATCACTAGCGGGGGGTCGGATACGCAGTATTTT. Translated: CASSITSGGSDTQYF. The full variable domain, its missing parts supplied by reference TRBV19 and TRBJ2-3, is DGGITQSPKYLFRKEGQNVTLSCEQNLNHDAMYWYRQDPGQGLRLIYYSQIVNDFQKGDIAEGYSVSREKKESFPLTVTSAQKNPTAFYLCASSITSGGSDTQYFGPGTRLTVL.

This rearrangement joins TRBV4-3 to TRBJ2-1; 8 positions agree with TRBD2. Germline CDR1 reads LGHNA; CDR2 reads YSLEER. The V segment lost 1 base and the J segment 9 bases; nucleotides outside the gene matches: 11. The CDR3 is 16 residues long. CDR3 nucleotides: TGCGCCAGCAGCCAAGCCCCAGCGGGAGAACTTGGTGAGCAGTTCTTC. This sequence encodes CASSQAPAGELGEQFF.

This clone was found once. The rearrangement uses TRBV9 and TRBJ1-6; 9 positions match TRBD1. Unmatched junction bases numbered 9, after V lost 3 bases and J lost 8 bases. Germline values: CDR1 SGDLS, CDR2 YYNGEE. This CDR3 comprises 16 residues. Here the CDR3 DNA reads TGTGCCAGCAGCGCCGGACAGGGGACGGTTTATTCACCCCTCCACTTT. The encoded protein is CASSAGQGTVYSPLHF. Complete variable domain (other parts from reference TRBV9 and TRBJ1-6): DSGVTQTPKHLITATGQRVTLRCSPRSGDLSVYWYQQSLDQGLQFLIQYYNGEERAKGNILERFSAQQFPDLHSELNLSSLELGDSALYFCASSAGQGTVYSPLHFGNGTRLTVT.

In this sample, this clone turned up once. CDR3 sequence: CASSQDGAEAFF. CDR3 sequence (DNA): TGTGCCAGCAGCCAAGACGGGGCTGAAGCTTTCTTT. V is TRBV3-1 (or the pseudogene TRBV3-2) and J is TRBJ1-1; D is unclear. The CDR3 totals 12 residues. The V and J ends lost 0 bases and 6 bases respectively, with 5 bases between them. Germline loops: CDR1 LGHDT, CDR2 YNNKEL (reference sequence).

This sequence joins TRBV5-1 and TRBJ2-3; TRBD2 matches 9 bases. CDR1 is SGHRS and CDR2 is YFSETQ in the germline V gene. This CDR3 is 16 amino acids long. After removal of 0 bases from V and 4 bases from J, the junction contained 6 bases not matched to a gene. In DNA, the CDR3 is TGCGCCAGCAGCTTGGCGGCGGGAGGGTCCGCAGATACGCAGTATTTT. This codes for CASSLAAGGSADTQYF.

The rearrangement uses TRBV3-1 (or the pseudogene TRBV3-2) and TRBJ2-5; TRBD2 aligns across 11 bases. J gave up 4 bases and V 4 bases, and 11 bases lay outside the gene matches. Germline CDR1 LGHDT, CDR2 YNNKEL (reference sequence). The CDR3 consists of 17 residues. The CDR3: CASSPSLAGVWGETQYF. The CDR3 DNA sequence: TGTGCCAGCAGCCCGTCACTAGCGGGAGTGTGGGGAGAGACCCAGTACTTC.

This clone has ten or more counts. The chain's CDR3 is CASSQWKGHEQYF. The CDR3 nucleotides are TGTGCCAGCAGCCAATGGAAGGGGCACGAGCAGTACTTC. The V call is TRBV4-2, the J call TRBJ2-7, with D perhaps TRBD1 (5 bases). V lost 2 bases, J lost 5 bases, and 10 bases lay in between. This CDR3 contains 13 residues. Germline values: CDR1 LGHNA, CDR2 YNFKEQ.

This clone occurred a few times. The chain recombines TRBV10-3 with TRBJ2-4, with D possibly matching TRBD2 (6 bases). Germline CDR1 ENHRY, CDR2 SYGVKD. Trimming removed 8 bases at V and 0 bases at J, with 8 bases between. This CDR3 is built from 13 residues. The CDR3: CAIGGLAKNIQYF. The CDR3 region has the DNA TGTGCCATCGGAGGGCTAGCCAAAAACATTCAGTACTTC.

CDR3 nucleotides: TGTGCCAGCAGCCGCGCCCGGGGGACAGGGGTTGGGGAGCAGTACTTC. It translates to CASSRARGTGVGEQYF. This chain joins TRBV7-9 and TRBJ2-7, with 10 nucleotides matching TRBD1. CDR3 size: 16 residues. Germline CDR1 reads SEHNR; CDR2 reads FQNEAQ (reference sequence). V dropped 5 bases and J dropped 7; count of bases not matched to a gene: 14.

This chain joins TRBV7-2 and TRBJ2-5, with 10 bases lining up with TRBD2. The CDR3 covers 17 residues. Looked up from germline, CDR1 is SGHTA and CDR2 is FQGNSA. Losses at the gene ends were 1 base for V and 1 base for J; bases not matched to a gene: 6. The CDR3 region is CASSLGPASGGQETQYF. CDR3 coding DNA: TGTGCCAGCAGCTTAGGCCCCGCTAGCGGGGGCCAAGAGACCCAGTACTTC.

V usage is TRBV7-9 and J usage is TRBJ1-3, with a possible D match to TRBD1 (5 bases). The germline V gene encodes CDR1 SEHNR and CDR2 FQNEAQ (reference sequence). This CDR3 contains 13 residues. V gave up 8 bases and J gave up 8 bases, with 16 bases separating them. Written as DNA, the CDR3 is TGTGCCAGCGGGGGGAGTATAGGTTACACCATATATTTT. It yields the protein CASGGSIGYTIYF.

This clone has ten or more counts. This CDR3 is CASSLAWASDNNEQFF. In nucleotides, the CDR3 is TGTGCCAGCAGCTTAGCGTGGGCTAGCGACAACAATGAGCAGTTCTTC. The V call is TRBV7-2, the J call TRBJ2-1, with D possibly matching TRBD2 (6 bases). Germline loops: CDR1 SGHTA, CDR2 FQGNSA. V dropped 0 bases and J dropped 5 bases, with 14 bases sitting between them. The CDR3 contains 16 residues.

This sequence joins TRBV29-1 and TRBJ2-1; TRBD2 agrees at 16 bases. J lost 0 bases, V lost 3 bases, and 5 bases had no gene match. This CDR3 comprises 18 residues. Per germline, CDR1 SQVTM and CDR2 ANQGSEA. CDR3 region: CSVDSGLAGGSSYNEQFF. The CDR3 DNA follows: TGCAGCGTTGATTCGGGACTAGCGGGAGGGAGCTCCTACAATGAGCAGTTCTTC.